These 30 T cell receptor beta chains were all obtained from the same sample, sequenced in a study of blood T cell repertoires in COVID-19. Data came from immunoSEQ multiplex PCR; TCRdb stores just in-frame clones and leaves some out. The sample includes 140,000 or so clones, roughly 77% of them seen just once. The sample comprised peripheral blood. These receptors all stem from an older woman with COVID-19, enrolled during active disease.

The J gene is TRBJ2-3, the V gene TRBV5-4; 13 bases align to TRBD2. This CDR3 is built from 17 residues. CDR1 is SGHNT, CDR2 YYREEE, per germline (reference sequence). The trim removed 4 bases at V and 3 bases at J, leaving 8 bases unmatched. This CDR3 reads CASSQGLAGAATDTQYF. CDR3 bases: TGTGCCAGCAGCCAAGGACTAGCGGGGGCCGCGACAGATACGCAGTATTTT.

The chain carries TRBV3-1 (or the pseudogene TRBV3-2) and TRBJ1-3; D is possibly TRBD1 (6 bases). The CDR3 has 17 amino acids. CDR1 is LGHDT, CDR2 YNNKEL, per germline (reference sequence). Trimming left V 5 bases short and J 6 bases short, with 23 bases between. This chain's CDR3 is CASSSYGTGGDQNTIYF. The CDR3 coding sequence is TGTGCCAGCAGCAGTTACGGTACGGGGGGCGATCAAAACACCATATATTTT.

To note about this clone: This CDR3 is also generated by other DNA sequences in the sample. The chain employs TRBV7-2 and TRBJ2-7; D is possibly TRBD1 (5 bases). Germline CDR1 SGHTA, CDR2 FQGNSA. Trimming stripped 2 bases from V and 0 bases from J, with 8 bases between. There are 14 residues in the CDR3. In DNA form, the CDR3 reads TGTGCCAGCAGCTTAAGGGGCCTCTCCTACGAGCAGTACTTC. Translating it yields CASSLRGLSYEQYF.

The rearrangement uses TRBV29-1 and TRBJ1-1; D is undetermined. V was trimmed by 7 bases and J by 0 bases, leaving 12 bases between them. The V gene's germline CDR1 is SQVTM and CDR2 ANQGSEA. The CDR3 is 13 residues long. CDR3 amino acids: CSASGNLNTEAFF. The CDR3 bases are TGCAGCGCCTCGGGAAACCTGAACACTGAAGCTTTCTTT.

The chain uses TRBV3-1 (or the pseudogene TRBV3-2) and TRBJ1-5, with D perhaps matching TRBD1 (5 bases). There are 15 residues in the CDR3. Germline V lookup: CDR1 LGHDT, CDR2 YNNKEL (reference sequence). Trimming removed 0 bases from V and 0 bases from J, with 6 bases in between. The CDR3 DNA reads as TGTGCCAGCAGCCAAGAGCAGGGTAGCAATCAGCCCCAGCATTTT. Amino acids: CASSQEQGSNQPQHF.

The genes are TRBV19 and TRBJ1-5, with TRBD1 matching 12 bases. J was trimmed by 6 bases and V by 8 bases; bases with no gene match: 8. The CDR3 runs 15 residues. Germline V CDR1 and CDR2: LNHDA, SQIVND (reference sequence). DNA of the CDR3: TGTGCCAGTGGGGTCGGGACAGGGGGCTTTCAGCCCCAGCATTTT. Protein: CASGVGTGGFQPQHF.

The J gene is TRBJ1-1, the V gene TRBV19; TRBD1 aligns across 9 bases. Germline V gives CDR1 LNHDA, CDR2 SQIVND (reference sequence). The CDR3 is 15 residues long. V lost 3 bases and J lost 4; bases outside the gene matches: 6. The CDR3 DNA follows: TGTGCCAGTAGTATCCGACAGGGGGGGGGCACTGAAGCTTTCTTT. Protein sequence: CASSIRQGGGTEAFF.

J is TRBJ2-7 and V is TRBV27; perhaps TRBD2 as D (5 bases). The V and J ends lost 0 bases and 4 bases respectively, with 16 bases between them. Germline V gene lookup returns CDR1 MNHEY and CDR2 SMNVEV (reference sequence). The CDR3 consists of 16 residues. Here the CDR3 DNA reads TGTGCCAGCAGTTTATCGGATGGATCTCGGGGTTACGAGCAGTACTTC. Translated, it gives CASSLSDGSRGYEQYF.

The chain links TRBV5-1 to TRBJ2-7; 10 bases align to TRBD1. J was trimmed by 5 bases and V by 1 base; bases with no gene match: 15. Germline V gene sequence: CDR1 SGHRS, CDR2 YFSETQ. The CDR3 is made up of 18 amino acids. CDR3: CASSLRRPRGDRGHEQYF. CDR3 DNA sequence: TGCGCCAGCAGCTTGAGGAGGCCGCGGGGGGACAGGGGCCACGAGCAGTACTTC. Together with reference TRBV5-1 and TRBJ2-7, the CDR3 gives the full variable domain: KAGVTQTPRYLIKTRGQQVTLSCSPISGHRSVSWYQQTPGQGLQFLFEYFSETQRNKGNFPGRFSGRQFSNSRSEMNVSTLELGDSALYLCASSLRRPRGDRGHEQYFGPGTRLTVT.

Only a few counts were recorded for this clone. The chain combines TRBV20-1 with TRBJ2-7; perhaps TRBD1 as D (6 bases). The germline CDR1 and CDR2 sequences are DFQATT and SNEGSKA (reference sequence). This CDR3 is built from 11 residues. Trimming took off 6 bases at V and 6 bases at J, with 12 bases between the two ends. CDR3 sequence reads: CSAQDSPEQYF. The CDR3 nucleotides are TGCAGTGCCCAGGACAGCCCCGAGCAGTACTTC.

There are a few counts of this clone. The CDR3 DNA is TGTGCCAGCAGCCCCGGGACAGGGGGCGGTGGTTGGGGCTACACCTTC. Amino acid sequence: CASSPGTGGGGWGYTF. The chain combines TRBV5-4 with TRBJ1-2, with 12 bases lining up with TRBD1. Germline V gene sequence: CDR1 SGHNT, CDR2 YYREEE (reference sequence). The V and J ends lost 4 bases and 8 bases, in that order; junction bases with no gene match: 12. The CDR3 is 16 residues long.

This chain links TRBV19 with TRBJ1-5; TRBD1 matches 7 bases. The V gene's germline CDR1 is LNHDA and CDR2 SQIVND (reference sequence). This CDR3 has 15 residues. The V segment lost 5 bases and the J segment 3 bases; nucleotides outside the gene matches: 7. CDR3 in amino acids: CASSVGTVHNQPQHF. In DNA, the CDR3 is TGTGCCAGTAGTGTAGGGACAGTCCACAATCAGCCCCAGCATTTT.

The rearrangement joins TRBV7-2 to TRBJ2-5; D might be TRBD1 (5 bases). This CDR3 spans 16 amino acids. V shed 5 bases and J shed 5 bases, with 21 bases lying between them. Germline V lookup: CDR1 SGHTA, CDR2 FQGNSA. The CDR3, as DNA: TGTGCCAGCAGCCTCTACGGCGTGGGGCCGAGGGAGACCCAGTACTTC. Translation gives CASSLYGVGPRETQYF.

The chain couples TRBV11-2 to TRBJ1-5, with a weak D call TRBD1 (5 bases). Germline values: CDR1 SGHAT, CDR2 FQNNGV. The length of the CDR3 is 15 residues. The germline V and J ends were trimmed by 0 bases and 4 bases, with 10 bases remaining between them. The DNA for the CDR3 is TGTGCCAGCAGCTTAGATGGGGCCCCAAATCAGCCCCAGCATTTT. Translated: CASSLDGAPNQPQHF.

The chain is built from TRBV6-6 and TRBJ1-5; maybe TRBD1 (5 bases). V was shortened by 8 bases and J by 1 base, with 15 bases between the two germline ends. Germline CDR1 and CDR2: MNHNY and SVGAGI (reference sequence). The CDR3 has 15 amino acids. CDR3 region: CASGVEGSSNQPQHF. DNA of the CDR3: TGTGCCAGCGGGGTGGAGGGGTCGAGCAATCAGCCCCAGCATTTT.

The CDR3 DNA reads as TGTGCCAGCAGTGTTTCGGGGGACACTGAAGCTTTCTTT. Translation: CASSVSGDTEAFF. This chain connects TRBV6-4 to TRBJ1-1; D might be TRBD1 (5 bases). V lost 4 bases to trimming and J lost 3 bases, with 9 bases between them. This CDR3 is 13 amino acids long. CDR1 is MRHNA, CDR2 SNTAGT, per germline.

The chain is built from TRBV30 and TRBJ2-2; 7 bases are a match to TRBD1. Per the germline V gene, CDR1 is GTSNPN and CDR2 is SVGIG (reference sequence). Trimming removed 2 bases from V and 4 bases from J; junction bases left unmatched: 1. This CDR3 has 13 residues. The CDR3 sequence: CAWSNRGTGELFF. In DNA form, the CDR3 reads TGTGCCTGGAGTAACAGGGGCACCGGGGAGCTGTTTTTT.

This sequence joins TRBV12-3 or TRBV12-4 and TRBJ2-5, with 9 bases aligning to TRBD1. The CDR3 runs to 13 residues. V lost 7 bases and J lost 9; bases outside the gene matches: 9. CDR3 in DNA: TGTGCCAGCACCAGCAGACAGGGGGGGGCCCAGTACTTC. Protein: CASTSRQGGAQYF.

The chain links TRBV19 to TRBJ1-5; D is unresolved. CDR3 length: 12 amino acids. Germline V gene sequence: CDR1 LNHDA, CDR2 SQIVND (reference sequence). Trimming removed 5 bases at V and 6 bases at J, with 8 bases between. The CDR3 protein is CASSVSRQPQHF. CDR3 nucleotides: TGTGCCAGTAGTGTTTCTCGTCAGCCCCAGCATTTT.

The rearrangement joins TRBV9 to TRBJ1-1, with D unclear. CDR1 and CDR2 (germline): SGDLS, YYNGEE. Trimming shortened V by 4 bases and J by 2 bases, and 9 bases separated the two germline ends. This CDR3 has 13 amino acids. This chain's CDR3 is CASSYGPNTEAFF. The CDR3 DNA reads TGTGCCAGCAGCTACGGTCCCAACACTGAAGCTTTCTTT.

The chain employs TRBV18 and TRBJ2-3; TRBD1 matches at 8 bases. The CDR3 runs to 17 residues. Trimming at V came to 2 bases and at J to 2 bases, leaving 9 bases not matched to a gene. Germline CDR1 and CDR2: KGHSH and LQKENI. CDR3 protein: CASSPSTGVLLTDTQYF. DNA of the CDR3: TGTGCCAGCTCACCATCGACAGGGGTCCTCCTCACAGATACGCAGTATTTT.

The V and J genes are TRBV18 and TRBJ1-2; D not certain. The CDR3 is 14 residues long. The germline V gene encodes CDR1 KGHSH and CDR2 LQKENI. Trimming left V 2 bases short and J 2 bases short, with 9 bases between. The CDR3 here is CASSPRLTNYGYTF. The CDR3 nucleotides are TGTGCCAGCTCACCAAGACTCACAAACTATGGCTACACCTTC.

The genes are TRBV2 and TRBJ2-7; perhaps TRBD2 as D (5 bases). CDR3 size: 13 residues. V was cut by 7 bases and J by 3 bases, with 13 bases left in between. Germline lookup yields CDR1 SNHLY and CDR2 FYNNEI. DNA for the CDR3: TGTGCCAGCATCCCGGGGAATAACTACGAGCAGTACTTC. Translated: CASIPGNNYEQYF.

In its sample, this clone was seen once. The chain has TRBV9 and TRBJ1-5; 8 bases fit TRBD1. CDR1 and CDR2 (germline): SGDLS, YYNGEE. The CDR3 totals 15 residues. The trim removed 4 bases at V and 5 bases at J, leaving 8 bases unmatched. This chain's CDR3 is CASSTGQASHQPQHF. The CDR3 nucleotides read TGTGCCAGCAGCACGGGACAGGCATCCCATCAGCCCCAGCATTTT.

J is TRBJ2-1 and V is TRBV10-3, with TRBD2 matching over 11 bases. This CDR3 spans 18 amino acids. Trimming cost V 0 bases and J 5 bases; bases outside gene matches: 9. The V gene's germline CDR1 is ENHRY and CDR2 SYGVKD. This chain's CDR3 is CAISESLGLAGDNNEQFF. The CDR3 DNA reads TGTGCCATCAGTGAGTCGCTAGGACTAGCGGGTGATAACAATGAGCAGTTCTTC.

This clone was seen a single time. This chain connects TRBV19 to TRBJ2-7; D may be TRBD2 (6 bases). V was shortened by 6 bases and J by 6 bases, with 15 bases between the two germline ends. CDR3 size: 13 residues. The germline V gene encodes CDR1 LNHDA and CDR2 SQIVND (reference sequence). The CDR3 DNA reads as TGTGCCAGTAGCTCCATGAACGGGGGCGAGCAGTACTTC. This sequence encodes CASSSMNGGEQYF.

The chain links TRBV5-1 to TRBJ1-4, with TRBD1 matching 7 bases. The CDR3 loop spans 16 amino acids. Per germline, CDR1 SGHRS and CDR2 YFSETQ. Germline trimming cut 0 bases from V and 0 bases from J; bases unmatched to any gene: 2. The CDR3 region is CASSLGGTATNEKLFF. For the CDR3, the DNA is TGCGCCAGCAGCTTGGGGGGGACAGCAACTAATGAAAAACTGTTTTTT.

V is TRBV9 and J is TRBJ2-5, with TRBD2 matching over 9 bases. The CDR3 extends over 17 amino acids. Germline CDR1 and CDR2: SGDLS and YYNGEE. With 4 bases clipped from V and 4 bases from J, the junction kept 14 bases outside the gene matches. The CDR3 reads CASSRRSGGLERETQYF. CDR3 DNA sequence: TGTGCCAGCAGCCGACGTAGCGGGGGCCTGGAACGAGAGACCCAGTACTTC.

In nucleotides, the CDR3 is TGTGCAATCCTGGACAGGGAATTTACCGGGGCCAACGTCCTGACTTTC. This translates into CAILDREFTGANVLTF. The chain recombines TRBV2 with TRBJ2-6, with 8 positions matching TRBD1. Germline values: CDR1 SNHLY, CDR2 FYNNEI. The CDR3 consists of 16 residues.

This clone was picked up a small number of times. The chain is built from TRBV5-1 and TRBJ2-2; no definite D call. The V end was cut by 3 bases, the J end by 5 bases, with 8 bases between. Germline V lookup: CDR1 SGHRS, CDR2 YFSETQ. The CDR3 is 13 residues long. CDR3 sequence: CASSSRATGELFF. CDR3 nucleotides: TGCGCCAGCAGCTCCCGAGCTACCGGGGAGCTGTTTTTT. The full variable domain, its missing parts supplied by reference TRBV5-1 and TRBJ2-2, is KAGVTQTPRYLIKTRGQQVTLSCSPISGHRSVSWYQQTPGQGLQFLFEYFSETQRNKGNFPGRFSGRQFSNSRSEMNVSTLELGDSALYLCASSSRATGELFFGEGSRLTVL.